This TCR beta chain came from a study of shared clonotypes between healthy human individuals. Genomic DNA from each subset was divided evenly over several immunoSEQ plates. This table comes from immunoSEQ multiplex PCR, and its TCRdb copy is limited to in-frame clones, with some not included. The sample holds some 2.3 million clones; roughly 93% are singletons and the top ten take 0.39%. CD45RA-negative memory and CD45RA+ naive subsets were split from the CD4+ cells. The length of the CDR3 is 14 residues. Germline V CDR1 and CDR2: SGHRS, YFSETQ. The V gene lost 2 bases and the J gene lost 3 bases, with 11 bases spanning the gap.

The chain employs TRBV5-1 and TRBJ2-5; D may match TRBD1 or TRBD2 (5 bases each). The clonotype originates from a man younger than 30 in good health. Some clones in this sample may be carry-over from other donors' samples. Material: naive CD4+ T cells from PBMCs. The subset here: CD45RA+ positively selected. The chain's CDR3 is CASSFDSGEETQYF. The CDR3 bases are TGCGCCAGCAGCTTCGACAGCGGAGAAGAGACCCAGTACTTC.